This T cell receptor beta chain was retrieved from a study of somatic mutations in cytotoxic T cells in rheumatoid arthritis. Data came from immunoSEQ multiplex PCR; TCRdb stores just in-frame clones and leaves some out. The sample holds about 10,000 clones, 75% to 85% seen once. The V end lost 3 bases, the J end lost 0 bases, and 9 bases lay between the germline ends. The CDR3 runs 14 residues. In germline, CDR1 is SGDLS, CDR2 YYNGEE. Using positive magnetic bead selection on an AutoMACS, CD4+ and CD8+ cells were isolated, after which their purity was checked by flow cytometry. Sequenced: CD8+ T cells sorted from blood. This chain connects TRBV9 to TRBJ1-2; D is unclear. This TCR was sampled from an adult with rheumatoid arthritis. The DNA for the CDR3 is TGTGCCAGCAGCGAGGGTAGGCCTAACTATGGCTACACCTTC. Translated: CASSEGRPNYGYTF.